The 14 T cell receptor beta chains given below trace back to one sample, sequenced in a study of Graves' ophthalmopathy and Graves' hyperthyroidism. The study amplified TCR beta CDR3 regions using RNA transcripts. RT-PCR with HTBI primers came first, then second-round multiplex PCR. MiXCR, applied by TCRdb to the multiplex PCR reads, yields one record per CDR3 protein. The profile covers some 750,000 distinct CDR3 sequences, with roughly 41% appearing a single time and 44% taken by the ten largest. Sequencing was carried out using peripheral blood. The receptors come from an adult man with Graves' ophthalmopathy.

This clonotype was picked up a small number of times. The chain uses TRBV19 and TRBJ1-5; 8 nucleotides match TRBD1. In germline, CDR1 is LNHDA, CDR2 SQIVND (reference sequence). CDR3 size: 18 residues. The V gene end was trimmed by 5 bases and the J gene end by 0 bases; junction bases not matched to a gene: 12. CDR3 DNA: TGTGCCAGTAGTCCCAGCGGGACAGGAGTTTATAGCAATCAGCCCCAGCATTTT. Protein product: CASSPSGTGVYSNQPQHF. The whole variable domain, filled in from reference TRBV19 and TRBJ1-5, reads DGGITQSPKYLFRKEGQNVTLSCEQNLNHDAMYWYRQDPGQGLRLIYYSQIVNDFQKGDIAEGYSVSREKKESFPLTVTSAQKNPTAFYLCASSPSGTGVYSNQPQHFGDGTRLSIL.

J is TRBJ1-2 and V is TRBV7-2; D is unresolved. The CDR3 consists of 13 residues. Germline V gene lookup returns CDR1 SGHTA and CDR2 FQGNSA. The V gene lost 5 bases and the J gene lost 7 bases, with 14 bases spanning the gap. The CDR3 is CASSHLFEGGYTF. The CDR3 DNA reads as TGTGCCAGCAGCCACTTGTTCGAGGGTGGCTACACCTTC.

With respect to this clonotype: Its ends do not fully match the called genes, so a read error is possible. The rearrangement uses TRBV19 and TRBJ2-6; D might be TRBD1 (5 bases). The germline gives CDR1 LNHDA, CDR2 SQIVND (reference sequence). CDR3 length: 12 residues. As DNA, the CDR3 is TGTGCCAGTAGTATGGTGGGGCCCACTGAAGCTTTC. Translation gives CASSMVGPTEAF. Full variable domain (outside the CDR3, taken from reference TRBV19 and TRBJ2-6): DGGITQSPKYLFRKEGQNVTLSCEQNLNHDAMYWYRQDPGQGLRLIYYSQIVNDFQKGDIAEGYSVSREKKESFPLTVTSAQKNPTAFYLCASSMVGPTEAFGAGSRLTVL.

The chain carries TRBV10-3 and TRBJ2-6; D uncertain. CDR3 length equals 15 residues. Trimming shortened V by 10 bases and J by 2 bases, and 15 bases separated the two germline ends. Germline CDR1 ENHRY, CDR2 SYGVKD. In nucleotides, the CDR3 is TGTGCCAGCAGCCGAGCAGAGGCTGGGGCCAACGTCCTGACTTTC. Translated: CASSRAEAGANVLTF.

The CDR3 is CSAREGTGGSYNSPLHF. The DNA for the CDR3 is TGCAGTGCTAGAGAGGGGACAGGGGGTTCCTATAATTCACCCCTCCACTTT. This chain links TRBV20-1 with TRBJ1-6, with 11 nucleotides matching TRBD1. The germline V gene has CDR1 DFQATT and CDR2 SNEGSKA (reference sequence). The CDR3 totals 17 residues. The ends lost 0 bases at V and 1 base at J; junction bases unmatched: 2.

The table lists this clonotype with many counts. V is TRBV29-1 and J is TRBJ1-2, with 7 bases identical to TRBD1. The CDR3 runs 12 residues. Trimming cost V 8 bases and J 3 bases; bases outside gene matches: 6. Per germline, CDR1 SQVTM and CDR2 ANQGSEA. The CDR3 bases are TGCAGCACTGTGGACAGGTACTATGGCTACACCTTC. It is translated as CSTVDRYYGYTF.

The CDR3 bases are TGTGCCACCCGGGGGGCCCAGTACTTC. Residues: CATRGAQYF. V and J are TRBV15 and TRBJ2-5; 7 nucleotides match TRBD2. The V segment lost 8 bases and the J segment 9 bases; nucleotides outside the gene matches: 0. Germline V gene lookup returns CDR1 LNHNV and CDR2 YYDKDF (reference sequence). CDR3 length: 9 residues.

This clonotype was counted many times. The chain is built from TRBV7-9 and TRBJ1-2; 7 bases line up with TRBD1. Germline V gene lookup returns CDR1 SEHNR and CDR2 FQNEAQ (reference sequence). CDR3 size: 15 residues. The trim removed 5 bases at V and 1 base at J, leaving 7 bases unmatched. DNA of the CDR3: TGTGCCAGCAGCATCAACAGGGGTGATAACTATGGCTACACCTTC. Its translation: CASSINRGDNYGYTF.

This clonotype was recorded many times. The V and J genes are TRBV29-1 and TRBJ1-2, with unresolved D. This CDR3 is 13 amino acids long. Trimming removed 3 bases from V and 0 bases from J, with 8 bases in between. The germline V gene has CDR1 SQVTM and CDR2 ANQGSEA. The CDR3 protein is CSVETTTNYGYTF. CDR3 nucleotide sequence: TGCAGCGTTGAGACAACAACTAACTATGGCTACACCTTC.

CDR3 coding DNA: TGCAGCGTTGTGGGGACAGCAAATTCACCCCTCCACTTT. It is translated as CSVVGTANSPLHF. V is TRBV29-1 and J is TRBJ1-6; TRBD1 matches 7 bases. J gave up 7 bases and V 4 bases, and 4 bases lay outside the gene matches. This CDR3 comprises 13 residues. Germline CDR1 reads SQVTM; CDR2 reads ANQGSEA.

The rearrangement joins TRBV25-1 to TRBJ2-6; D gene uncertain. Between the trimmed V and J ends, which lost 5 bases and 1 base, there was a span of 9 bases. CDR1 MGHDK and CDR2 SYGVNS come from the germline V gene. The CDR3 is made up of 15 amino acids. The chain's CDR3 is CASSSPKSGANVLTF. Here the CDR3 DNA reads TGTGCCAGCAGTTCACCCAAATCTGGGGCCAACGTCCTGACTTTC.

This clonotype occurred a few times. The chain recombines TRBV19 with TRBJ2-5; a weak D match, TRBD1 (6 bases). Trimming removed 6 bases from V and 2 bases from J, with 7 bases in between. This CDR3 has 12 amino acids. CDR1 is LNHDA, CDR2 SQIVND, per germline (reference sequence). CDR3 in amino acids: CASRTGQETQYF. DNA of the CDR3: TGTGCCAGTAGAACAGGGCAAGAGACCCAGTACTTC.

V gene TRBV19 combines with J gene TRBJ1-1; perhaps TRBD1 as D (5 bases). This CDR3 comprises 14 residues. The germline V gene encodes CDR1 LNHDA and CDR2 SQIVND (reference sequence). V lost 6 bases to trimming and J lost 0 bases, with 11 bases between them. CDR3 sequence (DNA): TGTGCCAGTAGGAATGAGGGGATGAACACTGAAGCTTTCTTT. It encodes CASRNEGMNTEAFF. The variable domain in full, with the rest retrieved from reference TRBV19 and TRBJ1-1, is DGGITQSPKYLFRKEGQNVTLSCEQNLNHDAMYWYRQDPGQGLRLIYYSQIVNDFQKGDIAEGYSVSREKKESFPLTVTSAQKNPTAFYLCASRNEGMNTEAFFGQGTRLTVV.

This clonotype was seen once. The V gene is TRBV20-1, the J gene TRBJ1-5; 8 bases line up with TRBD1. The CDR3 consists of 17 residues. Germline CDR1 is DFQATT and CDR2 is SNEGSKA (reference sequence). Unmatched junction bases numbered 17, after V lost 6 bases and J lost 4 bases. DNA of the CDR3: TGCAGTGCCCGGGTTGTGGGCAGGGGGCTTAGAAATCAGCCCCAGCATTTT. It is translated as CSARVVGRGLRNQPQHF.